The entry below describes one TCR beta chain. The source of the sample is a study of blood T cell repertoires in COVID-19. Study in general: There were acute and convalescent COVID-19 samples, and they came from the United States, Italy and Spain. T cells, B-cell-depleted T cells, or PBMCs provided the cDNA or gDNA that served as material.

Repertoires were generated with immunoSEQ multiplex PCR, while TCRdb's copy carries only in-frame clones and drops some. The sample includes approximately 190,000 clones, more than 75% of them seen just once. V gave up 5 bases and J gave up 2 bases, with 13 bases separating them. The CDR3 loop spans 14 amino acids. Germline V CDR1 and CDR2: MDHEN, SYDVKM. Patients in Seattle were enrolled during active infection, then followed longitudinally. The chain is built from TRBV28 and TRBJ2-7; perhaps TRBD2 as D (5 bases). Sequencing used peripheral blood. The receptor comes from a woman in her fifties or sixties with COVID-19, enrolled during active disease. CDR3 nucleotide sequence: TGTGCCAGCAGTCCTTCTCACGGGGCCTACGAGCAGTACGTC. Its translation: CASSPSHGAYEQYV.